Ten or more counts support the clone carrying this T cell receptor (beta chain). As yet, its antigen is unknown. The CDR3 runs 13 residues. V lost 1 base, J lost 3 bases, and 7 bases lay in between. Germline V gives CDR1 SGHTA, CDR2 FQGNSA. As handled by the study authors: Across clinicopathological groups, CDR3 differences served as the basis for building a distant-metastasis classifier for papillary thyroid cancer. TCRdb re-called the PCR reads via MiXCR. These V and J calls rely on TCRdb rather than the paper's analysis. The sample includes roughly 23,000 clones, roughly 15% of them seen just once. Thyroid surgery was performed in patients who had received no treatment beforehand. This record belongs to a study of metastatic and nonmetastatic thyroid tumors. The wider study: A comparison of repertoires was made across blood and tumor or nodule tissue from malignant and benign thyroid patients. Whole-study findings and limits: Benign nodules were reported to have significantly lower TCR beta diversity than malignant thyroid tumors, in blood and tumor.

The chain links TRBV7-2 to TRBJ2-7; D may be TRBD1 (5 bases). The TCR was taken from a female donor with papillary thyroid cancer or a benign thyroid nodule (not recorded which). Some clones in this sample may be carry-over from other donors' samples. Specimen: tumor tissue. DNA of the CDR3: TGTGCCAGCAGCTTAGACAGGCTCTACGAGCAGTACTTC. It codes for CASSLDRLYEQYF.